The rows below give T cell receptor beta chains drawn from one sample of a study of metastatic and nonmetastatic thyroid tumors. MiXCR was used by TCRdb to re-call the PCR reads. The sample shows about 85,000 clones, around 9.1% of them seen only once. Sequencing was performed on blood. The source is a female donor with papillary thyroid cancer or a benign thyroid nodule (not recorded which). Some clones in this sample may be carry-over from other donors' samples. The CDR3 runs from the conserved cysteine through the conserved F or W. D genes are given only for firm matches. The listing skips clone size in some rows; elsewhere it reads once, few, many or a size class.

j_call	d_call	v_call	clone_size	cdr3_nt	cdr3_aa
TRBJ2-7	NA	TRBV2	NA	TGTGCCAGCCGTAGTCCCACTTCTAGGTACGAGCAGTACTTC	CASRSPTSRYEQYF
TRBJ1-2	NA	TRBV30	NA	TGTGCCTGGAGCCCCGTGGGGGGTGGCTACACCTTC	CAWSPVGGGYTF
TRBJ2-1	TRBD1	TRBV12-3/TRBV12-4	many	TGTGCCAGCAGCCGCGGACAGGGGAATGAGCAGTTCTTC	CASSRGQGNEQFF
TRBJ2-3	TRBD1	TRBV6-1	many	TGTGCCAGCAAAACCGGGACAGTTTCAGATACGCAGTATTTT	CASKTGTVSDTQYF
TRBJ2-1	NA	TRBV20-1	many	TGCAGTGCTAGCGTTGGCGAGCATAATGAGCAGTTCTTC	CSASVGEHNEQFF
TRBJ1-2	NA	TRBV4-1	NA	TGCGCCAGCAGCCGGGACGACTATGGCTACACCTTC	CASSRDDYGYTF
TRBJ2-4	NA	TRBV18	many	TGTGCCAGCTCACCGACAAGGGGCGGGGCTCAGTACTTC	CASSPTRGGAQYF
TRBJ2-7	NA	TRBV28	many	TGTGCCAGCAGTTTAAAGGAGGGCTGGATCGACGAGCAGTACTTC	CASSLKEGWIDEQYF
TRBJ2-1	NA	TRBV15	many	TGTGCCACCAGCAGAGAGGACATGAGCTCCTACAATGAGCAGTTCTTC	CATSREDMSSYNEQFF
TRBJ2-5	TRBD2	TRBV30	many	TGTGCCTGGAGTGTACGGGGGGGGCGGTACCAAGAGACCCAGTACTTC	CAWSVRGGRYQETQYF
TRBJ2-7	TRBD2	TRBV6-2/TRBV6-3	many	TGTGCCAGCAGTTACTCGGGGGTCGGAGCGGGGGATACCTACGAGCAGTACTTC	CASSYSGVGAGDTYEQYF
TRBJ2-7	NA	TRBV5-6	many	TGTGCCAGCAGCCCGGCGCTCGGGACTGGAAAGCAGTACTTC	CASSPALGTGKQYF
TRBJ2-7	NA	TRBV18	many	TGTGCCAGCTCATTCCCGGGGGTACTCGAGCAGTACTTC	CASSFPGVLEQYF
TRBJ2-7	NA	TRBV10-3	many	TGTGCCATCAGTGATGAAGTTTACGAGCAGTACTTC	CAISDEVYEQYF
TRBJ2-1	NA	TRBV11-1	many	TGTGCCAGCAGCTTAGTTTCGTGGGGTTCCTACAATGAGCAGTTCTTC	CASSLVSWGSYNEQFF
TRBJ1-5	NA	TRBV19	many	TGTGCCAGTAGTACAGGGGTTTATCAGCCCCAGCATTTT	CASSTGVYQPQHF
TRBJ2-2	NA	TRBV11-3	medium-sized	TGTGCCAGCAGCTTAGGGCGGGTTAACACCGGGGAGCTGTTTTTT	CASSLGRVNTGELFF
TRBJ2-5	NA	TRBV5-1	many	TGCGCCAGCAGCCCCACGTTAGGCCAAGAGACCCAGTACTTC	CASSPTLGQETQYF
TRBJ2-3	TRBD2	TRBV27	many	TGTGCCAGCAGTTTATCGAGGGCTAGCGGGAGCACAGATACGCAGTATTTT	CASSLSRASGSTDTQYF
TRBJ2-2	NA	TRBV7-3	many	TGTGCCAGCAGCTTAGCCCTAGGGACCGGGGAGCTGTTTTTT	CASSLALGTGELFF
TRBJ2-7	TRBD1	TRBV11-2	many	TGTGCCAGCAGCCCCCGGGACAGGGTCGAGTACGAGCAGTACTTC	CASSPRDRVEYEQYF
TRBJ1-2	NA	TRBV3-1	many	TGTGCCAGCAGCCAAGTGACCATCTCAGGCTATGGCTACACCTTC	CASSQVTISGYGYTF
TRBJ1-2	NA	TRBV7-9	many	TGTGCCAGCAGACGCGACGGTAACTATGGCTACACCTTC	CASRRDGNYGYTF
TRBJ1-2	NA	TRBV11-2	few	TGTGCCAGCAGCTTAGAGCGGGCAGGGAGGTATGGCTACACCTTC	CASSLERAGRYGYTF
TRBJ2-1	TRBD1	TRBV6-4	many	TGTGCCAGCAGTGACAGGGGGCACAATGAGCAGTTCTTC	CASSDRGHNEQFF
TRBJ2-1	TRBD1	TRBV11-3	many	TGTGCCAGCAGCTCCGGACAGGGGTTCTACAATGAGCAGTTCTTC	CASSSGQGFYNEQFF
TRBJ2-3	TRBD1	TRBV9	many	TGTGCCAGCAGCCCCGGACAGGGATTAGATACGCAGTATTTT	CASSPGQGLDTQYF
TRBJ1-1	NA	TRBV25-1	NA	TGTGCCAGCAGTGAATCAGGAAAGGAGAACACTGAAGCTTTCTTT	CASSESGKENTEAFF
TRBJ2-5	TRBD2	TRBV30	many	TGTGCCTGGAGTGTTGGGGGGGCCCAGTACTTC	CAWSVGGAQYF
TRBJ2-1	TRBD2	TRBV20-1	many	TGCAGTGCTAGAGCGAGACTAGCGGGAGCTAGCTCCTACAATGAGCAGTTCTTC	CSARARLAGASSYNEQFF
TRBJ2-3	NA	TRBV9	many	TGTGCCAGCAGCGTAGAGTCTGGGGGCCACACAGATACGCAGTATTTT	CASSVESGGHTDTQYF